The 20 T cell receptor beta chains reported below all come from one sample, sequenced in a study of T cells of healthy individuals. TCRdb processed the 5' RACE reads anew with MiXCR; each CDR3 protein has one entry. This table has 40,000 to 65,000 distinct CDR3 sequences, 14% to 15% appearing once. The origin of the receptors is a human donor in good health.

The V and J genes are TRBV7-2 and TRBJ2-1; 9 nucleotides match TRBD2. The J segment lost 6 bases and the V segment lost 1 base, leaving 4 bases of the junction unmatched. This CDR3 has 15 amino acids. CDR1 SGHTA and CDR2 FQGNSA come from the germline V gene. The CDR3 sequence is CASSLVGGRVNEQFF. CDR3 nucleotide sequence: TGTGCCAGCAGCTTAGTAGGCGGGAGGGTCAATGAGCAGTTCTTC.

This clonotype has ten or more counts. The chain carries TRBV19 and TRBJ2-3; TRBD2 agrees at 11 bases. This CDR3 is built from 19 residues. Per the germline V gene, CDR1 is LNHDA and CDR2 is SQIVND (reference sequence). After removal of 4 bases from V and 0 bases from J, the junction contained 12 bases not matched to a gene. CDR3 bases: TGTGCCAGTAGTAGGGCCCTACCGGGACTAGCGGCGAGCACAGATACGCAGTATTTT. Amino acid sequence: CASSRALPGLAASTDTQYF.

There are a few counts of this clonotype. V and J are TRBV12-3 or TRBV12-4 and TRBJ1-1; 7 bases align to TRBD1. Unmatched junction bases numbered 7, after V lost 6 bases and J lost 3 bases. This CDR3 contains 14 residues. The CDR3 spells CASRRQGVYTEAFF. CDR3 coding DNA: TGTGCCAGCAGGCGACAGGGTGTGTACACTGAAGCTTTCTTT.

This clonotype was counted only a few times. V and J are TRBV4-3 and TRBJ2-6, with D unresolved. Per the germline V gene, CDR1 is LGHNA and CDR2 is YSLEER. The CDR3 sequence is 16 residues long. V lost 0 bases, J lost 0 bases, and 6 bases lay in between. Here the CDR3 reads CASSQEISSGANVLTF. CDR3 DNA sequence: TGCGCCAGCAGCCAAGAAATCAGCTCTGGGGCCAACGTCCTGACTTTC.

The chain employs TRBV27 and TRBJ2-7; 7 nucleotides match TRBD1. The length of the CDR3 is 15 residues. The V gene end was trimmed by 6 bases and the J gene end by 0 bases; junction bases not matched to a gene: 8. The germline V gene encodes CDR1 MNHEY and CDR2 SMNVEV (reference sequence). CDR3 residues: CASRLTGTASYEQYF. The DNA for the CDR3 is TGTGCCAGCAGATTGACCGGGACAGCCTCCTACGAGCAGTACTTC.

This clonotype was counted at least ten times. In DNA, the CDR3 is TGTGCCAGCAGCCGGACGGAGGGGTATGGCTACACCTTC. Translation gives CASSRTEGYGYTF. The J gene is TRBJ1-2, the V gene TRBV6-6; D possibly corresponds to TRBD1 (5 bases). CDR3 length equals 13 residues. The germline CDR1 and CDR2 sequences are MNHNY and SVGAGI (reference sequence). Trimming stripped 6 bases from V and 5 bases from J, with 13 bases between.

This clonotype was observed a few times. The chain recombines TRBV29-1 with TRBJ2-1, with 8 bases matching TRBD1. In germline, CDR1 is SQVTM, CDR2 ANQGSEA. V lost 6 bases to trimming and J lost 0 bases; unmatched junction nucleotides: 1. The CDR3 spans 13 residues. Here the CDR3 DNA reads TGCAGCGTCACAGGGGGCTCCTACAATGAGCAGTTCTTC. Its protein is CSVTGGSYNEQFF.

This clonotype was counted a few times. The genes are TRBV20-1 and TRBJ1-1; possible D gene TRBD1, 5 bases. This CDR3 region has 12 residues. The V gene's germline CDR1 is DFQATT and CDR2 SNEGSKA (reference sequence). The V end was cut by 5 bases, the J end by 7 bases, with 14 bases between. CDR3: CSAPWAGDEAFF. The CDR3, as DNA: TGCAGTGCTCCGTGGGCGGGGGATGAAGCTTTCTTT.

This clonotype was seen repeatedly, ten times or more. The chain recombines TRBV7-7 with TRBJ1-1, with 7 nucleotides matching TRBD1. V lost 5 bases and J lost 2; bases outside the gene matches: 5. The CDR3 extends over 14 amino acids. Germline V gene sequence: CDR1 SSHAT, CDR2 FNYEAQ (reference sequence). The CDR3 DNA sequence: TGTGCCAGCAGCCCTGGGACAGCTAACACTGAAGCTTTCTTT. Translated, it gives CASSPGTANTEAFF.

Many counts were recorded for this clonotype. The V call is TRBV5-1, the J call TRBJ2-1; 12 bases map to TRBD2. J gave up 6 bases and V 3 bases, and 4 bases lay outside the gene matches. The CDR3 extends over 15 amino acids. Germline-derived CDR1 and CDR2 are SGHRS and YFSETQ. CDR3 in amino acids: CASSWASGRGNEQFF. Written as DNA, the CDR3 is TGCGCCAGCAGCTGGGCTAGCGGGAGGGGCAATGAGCAGTTCTTC.

This clonotype was picked up a small number of times. This chain uses TRBV7-6 with TRBJ2-2; D remains ambiguous. Germline loops: CDR1 SGHVS, CDR2 FNYEAQ. Deletions cut 2 bases from V and 0 bases from J, with 19 bases between. The CDR3 runs to 19 residues. The CDR3 loop reads CASSLIPQLRRTNTGELFF. The CDR3 region has the DNA TGTGCCAGCAGCTTAATCCCGCAACTTCGCAGGACGAACACCGGGGAGCTGTTTTTT.

This clonotype was seen a few times. The rearrangement links TRBV20-1 to TRBJ1-6; D is uncertain. V lost 5 bases and J 6 bases, leaving 14 bases between the germline ends. The CDR3 extends over 14 amino acids. Looked up from germline, CDR1 is DFQATT and CDR2 is SNEGSKA (reference sequence). The CDR3 bases are TGCAGTGCTCTCGGGCGGTCGGCTAATTCACCCCTCCACTTT. Protein product: CSALGRSANSPLHF.

This clonotype was observed a handful of times. The chain combines TRBV27 with TRBJ1-6, with 7 bases that match TRBD1. The CDR3 totals 15 residues. V gave up 7 bases and J gave up 9 bases; unmatched junction bases: 12. CDR1 MNHEY and CDR2 SMNVEV come from the germline V gene (reference sequence). The CDR3 is CASTLDRPGGSPLHF. The CDR3 DNA reads as TGTGCCAGCACCCTGGACAGGCCCGGGGGTTCACCCCTCCACTTT.

The chain has TRBV4-3 and TRBJ2-7, with D hard to call. CDR1 is LGHNA, CDR2 YSLEER, per germline. CDR3 size: 13 residues. V was trimmed by 0 bases and J by 7 bases, leaving 10 bases between them. This chain's CDR3 is CASSQDRIREQYF. CDR3 DNA: TGCGCCAGCAGCCAAGATAGGATTAGGGAGCAGTACTTC.

This clonotype was detected a few times. J is TRBJ1-1 and V is TRBV10-3, with TRBD1 matching 7 bases. Germline-derived CDR1 and CDR2 are ENHRY and SYGVKD. This CDR3 region has 13 residues. The J segment lost 6 bases and the V segment lost 6 bases, leaving 7 bases of the junction unmatched. Here the CDR3 reads CAISRDGQAEAFF. CDR3 DNA sequence: TGTGCCATCAGCCGCGATGGACAGGCTGAAGCTTTCTTT.

In its sample, this clonotype was seen many times. The V gene is TRBV27, the J gene TRBJ2-6; D perhaps matches TRBD1 (6 bases). Germline V lookup: CDR1 MNHEY, CDR2 SMNVEV (reference sequence). This CDR3 is 15 amino acids long. V was clipped by 4 bases and J by 3 bases, with 10 bases between them. CDR3 protein: CASSSGVGGANVLTF. As DNA, the CDR3 is TGTGCCAGCAGTTCAGGGGTCGGTGGGGCCAACGTCCTGACTTTC.

This clonotype has ten or more counts. This sequence joins TRBV5-1 and TRBJ2-3, with 9 bases aligning to TRBD1. The CDR3 is 14 residues long. The V and J ends lost 4 bases and 6 bases, in that order; junction bases with no gene match: 6. Germline CDR1 is SGHRS and CDR2 is YFSETQ. The CDR3 protein is CASSLRTGADTQYF. Written as DNA, the CDR3 is TGCGCCAGCAGCCTTAGGACAGGGGCGGATACGCAGTATTTT.

The CDR3 DNA reads TGTGCCAGCAGCCTGACTAGCGGGGCTGGCGAGCAGTACTTC. The encoded protein is CASSLTSGAGEQYF. V gene TRBV6-5 combines with J gene TRBJ2-7, with 11 bases identical to TRBD2. CDR1 and CDR2 (germline): MNHEY, SVGAGI. The CDR3 has 14 amino acids. Trimming cost V 6 bases and J 6 bases; bases outside gene matches: 7.

Note on this clonotype: This clone may be a read error of a much larger clone one base away. V and J are TRBV7-2 and TRBJ2-7; TRBD1 agrees at 8 bases. The CDR3 totals 14 residues. From germline, CDR1 is SGHTA and CDR2 FQGNSA. DNA of the CDR3: TGTGCCAGCAGCTCTGACAGGGGCTTCTACGAGCGGTACTTC. This translates into CASSSDRGFYERYF.

The table lists this clonotype with many counts. The CDR3 DNA reads TGTGCCAGCAGCTTAACGTTTTACAGGGGGACTGGAAACACCATATATTTT. It translates to CASSLTFYRGTGNTIYF. The V gene is TRBV7-3, the J gene TRBJ1-3; 8 nucleotides align to TRBD1. The CDR3 consists of 17 residues. The J segment lost 2 bases and the V segment lost 0 bases, leaving 6 bases of the junction unmatched. Germline assignment: CDR1 SGHTA and CDR2 FQGTGA.